The clone carrying this T cell receptor (beta chain) was seen at least ten times. The data stem from a study of Graves' ophthalmopathy and Graves' hyperthyroidism. The germline V gene encodes CDR1 MGHRA and CDR2 YSYEKL. This CDR3 has 16 amino acids. Trimming removed 4 bases from V and 0 bases from J, with 10 bases in between. TCR beta CDR3 amplification used RNA transcripts. HTBI primers were used in a first-round RT-PCR, which preceded a second-round multiplex PCR. TCRdb processed the multiplex PCR reads anew with MiXCR; each CDR3 protein has one entry. The data show almost 400,000 distinct CDR3 sequences, about a sixth seen once.

This rearrangement joins TRBV4-1 to TRBJ1-6; D gene unclear. The receptor was derived from a woman between 18 and 29 years old with Graves' ophthalmopathy. Source material: peripheral blood. Here the CDR3 DNA reads TGCGCCAGCAGCCCAACACAACTCTCCTATAATTCACCCCTCCACTTT. Protein: CASSPTQLSYNSPLHF.